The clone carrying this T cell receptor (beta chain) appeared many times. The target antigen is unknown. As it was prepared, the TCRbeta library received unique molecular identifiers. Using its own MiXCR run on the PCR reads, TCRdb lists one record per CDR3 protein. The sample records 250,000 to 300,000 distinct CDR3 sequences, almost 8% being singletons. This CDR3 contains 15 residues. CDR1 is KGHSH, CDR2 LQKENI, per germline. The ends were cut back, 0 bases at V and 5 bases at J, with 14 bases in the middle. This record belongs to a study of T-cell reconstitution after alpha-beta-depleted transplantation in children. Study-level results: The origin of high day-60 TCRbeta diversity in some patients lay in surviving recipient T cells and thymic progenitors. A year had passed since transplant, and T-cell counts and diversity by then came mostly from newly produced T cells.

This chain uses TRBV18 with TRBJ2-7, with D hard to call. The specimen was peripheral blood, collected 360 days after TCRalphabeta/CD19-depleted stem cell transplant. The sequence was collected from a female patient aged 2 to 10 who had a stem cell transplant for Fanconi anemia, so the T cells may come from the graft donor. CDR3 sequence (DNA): TGTGCCAGCTCACCACCTGCGAATCCCGGCAACGAGCAGTACTTC. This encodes CASSPPANPGNEQYF.